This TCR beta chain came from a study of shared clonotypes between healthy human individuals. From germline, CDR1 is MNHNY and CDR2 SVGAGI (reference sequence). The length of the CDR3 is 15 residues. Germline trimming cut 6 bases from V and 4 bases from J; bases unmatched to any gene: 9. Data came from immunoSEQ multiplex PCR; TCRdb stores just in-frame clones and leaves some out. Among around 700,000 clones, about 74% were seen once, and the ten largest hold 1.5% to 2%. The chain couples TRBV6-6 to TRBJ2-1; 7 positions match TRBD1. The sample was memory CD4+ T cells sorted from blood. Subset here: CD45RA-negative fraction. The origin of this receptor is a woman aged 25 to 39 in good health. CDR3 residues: CASRTDRVGYNEQFF. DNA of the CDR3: TGTGCCAGCAGGACAGACAGGGTCGGGTACAATGAGCAGTTCTTC.